The 27 T cell receptor beta chains given below trace back to one sample, sequenced in a study of cytomegalovirus exposure and HLA in healthy donors. With 60 Vbeta and 13 Jbeta primers, the PCR was carried out. The method was immunoSEQ multiplex PCR; TCRdb's version includes in-frame clones alone and lacks a portion of them. The data contain some 120,000 clones, about 61% of them singletons. The sample consisted of PBMCs. Source of these receptors: a woman in her 30s in good health and CMV-seronegative.

In nucleotides, the CDR3 is TGTGCCAGCAGCCCTACAGGGTCCTACACAGATACGCAGTATTTT. It codes for CASSPTGSYTDTQYF. This chain links TRBV11-3 with TRBJ2-3; D might be TRBD1 (6 bases). V lost 5 bases and J lost 2, with 14 bases in between. This CDR3 spans 15 amino acids. The germline V gene encodes CDR1 SGHNT and CDR2 YENEEA.

This rearrangement joins TRBV12-5 to TRBJ2-1; 12 positions agree with TRBD2. Germline-derived CDR1 and CDR2 are LGHNT and FRNRAP. The CDR3 covers 16 residues. The ends lost 0 bases at V and 5 bases at J; junction bases unmatched: 2. The CDR3 coding sequence is TGTGCTAGTGGTTTGGTAAGACTAGCGGGAGACAATGAGCAGTTCTTC. Protein product: CASGLVRLAGDNEQFF.

The chain joins TRBV30 to TRBJ2-1; D remains unclear. CDR3 length: 12 residues. Between the trimmed V and J ends, which lost 5 bases and 3 bases, there was a span of 8 bases. Germline CDR1 GTSNPN, CDR2 SVGIG (reference sequence). CDR3 loop: CAWSYIYNEQFF. The CDR3 region has the DNA TGTGCCTGGTCTTACATCTACAATGAGCAGTTCTTC.

The rearrangement uses TRBV29-1 and TRBJ1-1; D uncertain. The ends were cut back, 1 base at V and 1 base at J, with 4 bases in the middle. The CDR3 is made up of 12 amino acids. Germline V gives CDR1 SQVTM, CDR2 ANQGSEA. The CDR3 loop reads CSVEVGNTEAFF. In DNA form, the CDR3 reads TGCAGCGTTGAAGTCGGGAACACTGAAGCTTTCTTT.

The V and J genes are TRBV2 and TRBJ2-3; possibly TRBD1 for D (6 bases). The CDR3 length is 16 residues. The V gene's germline CDR1 is SNHLY and CDR2 FYNNEI. Trimming removed 8 bases from V and 2 bases from J, with 20 bases in between. The CDR3, as DNA: TGTGCCAGCCTCCACACCCTCCGGGACACCACAGATACGCAGTATTTT. It is translated as CASLHTLRDTTDTQYF.

This chain links TRBV28 with TRBJ1-1; D is unresolved. Germline values: CDR1 MDHEN, CDR2 SYDVKM. V was pared by 2 bases and J by 1 base, with 8 bases between. This CDR3 spans 14 amino acids. CDR3 DNA: TGTGCCAGCAGTTTACCGGTTCAGAACACTGAAGCTTTCTTT. Translating it yields CASSLPVQNTEAFF. Full variable domain (rest looked up from reference TRBV28 and TRBJ1-1): DVKVTQSSRYLVKRTGEKVFLECVQDMDHENMFWYRQDPGLGLRLIYFSYDVKMKEKGDIPEGYSVSREKKERFSLILESASTNQTSMYLCASSLPVQNTEAFFGQGTRLTVV.

This clone was seen a handful of times. The chain recombines TRBV9 with TRBJ2-5; perhaps TRBD2 as D (5 bases). The DNA end is more similar to TRBJ2-7, so the J call may be wrong. CDR3 length equals 13 residues. Germline V gives CDR1 SGDLS, CDR2 YYNGEE. The CDR3 here is CASSVVSGNEQYF. The DNA of the CDR3 is TGTGCCAGCAGCGTAGTTTCGGGAAACGAGCAGTACTTC.

V gene TRBV19 combines with J gene TRBJ2-3; TRBD2 agrees at 7 bases. The CDR3 extends over 16 amino acids. V lost 5 bases and J lost 0; bases outside the gene matches: 8. The germline gives CDR1 LNHDA, CDR2 SQIVND (reference sequence). CDR3 DNA: TGTGCCAGTAGTTCAGCGGGAACCACTAGCACAGATACGCAGTATTTT. Amino acids: CASSSAGTTSTDTQYF.

The chain is built from TRBV5-6 and TRBJ2-7, with TRBD2 as a possible D gene (7 bases). Germline lookup yields CDR1 SGHDT and CDR2 YYEEEE. Trimming took 4 bases from V and 5 from J, leaving 19 bases between them. CDR3 length: 15 amino acids. DNA for the CDR3: TGTGCCAGCAGCAAGGGAGGGGGGCTCCGGCACGAGCAGTACTTC. Its translation: CASSKGGGLRHEQYF.

The chain carries TRBV27 and TRBJ2-1; TRBD2 is a possible D gene (7 bases). The germline V and J ends were trimmed by 3 bases and 6 bases, with 15 bases remaining between them. Germline assignment: CDR1 MNHEY and CDR2 SMNVEV (reference sequence). The CDR3 runs 15 residues. The CDR3 DNA sequence: TGTGCCAGCAGTTTCTGGGCGGGGGCTTCCAATGAGCAGTTCTTC. It codes for CASSFWAGASNEQFF.

This clone appeared a single time. CDR3 coding DNA: TGTGCCAGCAGCTTTTTAGGGGAGAACACTGAAGCTTTCTTT. It codes for CASSFLGENTEAFF. The chain carries TRBV7-2 and TRBJ1-1; possibly TRBD1 for D (5 bases). CDR1 is SGHTA, CDR2 FQGNSA, per germline. The CDR3 length is 14 residues. Trimming took 3 bases from V and 1 from J, leaving 9 bases between them.

This clone came up a few times. The genes are TRBV5-6 and TRBJ2-1; 13 bases are shared with TRBD2. The V gene's germline CDR1 is SGHDT and CDR2 YYEEEE. The trim removed 4 bases at V and 7 bases at J, leaving 5 bases unmatched. The CDR3 length is 15 residues. The chain's CDR3 is CASSEPGLAGNEQFF. The CDR3 DNA follows: TGTGCCAGCAGCGAACCGGGACTAGCGGGAAATGAGCAGTTCTTC.

The chain combines TRBV19 with TRBJ2-5; possible D gene TRBD2, 6 bases. The V end lost 5 bases, the J end lost 3 bases, and 16 bases lay between the germline ends. This CDR3 spans 15 amino acids. Germline assignment: CDR1 LNHDA and CDR2 SQIVND (reference sequence). The CDR3 sequence is CASSWGVFREETQYF. Written as DNA, the CDR3 is TGTGCCAGTAGTTGGGGGGTGTTCAGAGAAGAGACCCAGTACTTC.

The chain links TRBV15 to TRBJ2-3, with 11 positions matching TRBD2. The ends lost 5 bases at V and 0 bases at J; junction bases unmatched: 7. This CDR3 contains 17 residues. Germline loops: CDR1 LNHNV, CDR2 YYDKDF (reference sequence). The CDR3 loop is CATSGGTSGTSTDTQYF. In nucleotides, the CDR3 is TGTGCCACCAGCGGAGGGACTAGCGGAACTAGCACAGATACGCAGTATTTT.

The V and J genes are TRBV11-3 and TRBJ2-7, with 8 bases fitting TRBD2. The V gene end was trimmed by 5 bases and the J gene end by 0 bases; junction bases not matched to a gene: 6. CDR3 size: 15 residues. Germline V lookup: CDR1 SGHNT, CDR2 YENEEA. The CDR3 DNA follows: TGTGCCAGCAGCGTGCGGGAGGCCCTCTCCTACGAGCAGTACTTC. Translation: CASSVREALSYEQYF.

The chain recombines TRBV5-4 with TRBJ2-3; D unresolved. The CDR3 contains 15 residues. CDR1 and CDR2 from the germline V gene are SGHNT and YYREEE (reference sequence). V was clipped by 4 bases and J by 3 bases, with 15 bases between them. CDR3 in amino acids: CASSPGSGVTDTQYF. In nucleotides, the CDR3 is TGTGCCAGCAGCCCCGGGTCCGGTGTGACAGATACGCAGTATTTT.

V is TRBV6-5 and J is TRBJ1-1; 7 bases fit TRBD1. This CDR3 spans 16 amino acids. The germline gives CDR1 MNHEY, CDR2 SVGAGI. The J segment lost 2 bases and the V segment lost 0 bases, leaving 6 bases of the junction unmatched. The CDR3 here is CASSYSIRQGNTEAFF. The CDR3, as DNA: TGTGCCAGCAGTTACTCGATTAGACAGGGCAACACTGAAGCTTTCTTT.

This clone showed up just once. The chain recombines TRBV5-4 with TRBJ1-2; 7 bases are shared with TRBD1. This CDR3 comprises 13 residues. Trimming cost V 4 bases and J 4 bases; bases outside gene matches: 4. Germline lookup yields CDR1 SGHNT and CDR2 YYREEE (reference sequence). The CDR3 protein is CASSDWTGYGYTF. DNA of the CDR3: TGTGCCAGCAGCGATTGGACAGGCTATGGCTACACCTTC.

The rearrangement links TRBV28 to TRBJ2-3; 10 nucleotides align to TRBD2. This CDR3 is built from 15 residues. Per germline, CDR1 MDHEN and CDR2 SYDVKM. V lost 2 bases to trimming and J lost 7 bases; unmatched junction nucleotides: 6. The CDR3 region has the DNA TGTGCCAGCAGTTTACAGCGGGAGGGAGGTAATACGCAGTATTTT. Its protein product is CASSLQREGGNTQYF.

The genes are TRBV7-2 and TRBJ2-2; D perhaps matches TRBD2 (5 bases). CDR1 is SGHTA and CDR2 is FQGNSA in the germline V gene. The CDR3 length is 15 residues. V was trimmed by 2 bases and J by 3 bases, leaving 10 bases between them. DNA for the CDR3: TGTGCCAGCAGCTTATTCGGACTCGACACCGGGGAGCTGTTTTTT. Residues: CASSLFGLDTGELFF. The full variable domain, with the rest looked up from reference TRBV7-2 and TRBJ2-2, is GAGVSQSPSNKVTEKGKDVELRCDPISGHTALYWYRQSLGQGLEFLIYFQGNSAPDKSGLPSDRFSAERTGGSVSTLTIQRTQQEDSAVYLCASSLFGLDTGELFFGEGSRLTVL.

J is TRBJ2-1 and V is TRBV6-5, with D maybe TRBD2 (7 bases). Germline loops: CDR1 MNHEY, CDR2 SVGAGI. Trimming removed 7 bases from V and 1 base from J, with 14 bases in between. The CDR3 is 15 residues long. CDR3 residues: CASMGASGSYNEQFF. CDR3 nucleotide sequence: TGTGCCAGCATGGGGGCTAGCGGATCCTACAATGAGCAGTTCTTC.

Only one count was recorded for this clone. The CDR3 spells CASSERDYGYTF. Here the CDR3 DNA reads TGTGCCAGCAGTGAACGGGACTATGGCTACACCTTC. The rearrangement uses TRBV2 and TRBJ1-2; D is undetermined. V was cut by 2 bases and J by 3 bases, with 4 bases left in between. Germline CDR1 SNHLY, CDR2 FYNNEI. This CDR3 region has 12 residues.

This chain joins TRBV5-1 and TRBJ1-1, with D possibly being TRBD1 (5 bases). CDR3 length: 16 residues. V lost 2 bases, J lost 1 base, and 15 bases lay in between. In germline, CDR1 is SGHRS, CDR2 YFSETQ. Here the CDR3 reads CASSFRPGGTNTEAFF. For the CDR3, the DNA is TGCGCCAGCAGCTTTAGACCCGGAGGGACGAACACTGAAGCTTTCTTT.

This sequence joins TRBV28 and TRBJ2-5, with D tentatively TRBD1 (5 bases). This CDR3 is 11 amino acids long. V lost 3 bases to trimming and J lost 7 bases, with 6 bases between them. The V gene's germline CDR1 is MDHEN and CDR2 SYDVKM. The DNA of the CDR3 is TGTGCCAGCAGTTTTCAGGGGACCCAGTACTTC. Translating it yields CASSFQGTQYF.

The chain couples TRBV19 to TRBJ1-4; TRBD1 is a possible D gene (5 bases). This CDR3 has 13 amino acids. The V and J ends lost 4 bases and 2 bases respectively, with 5 bases between them. CDR1 and CDR2 from the germline V gene are LNHDA and SQIVND (reference sequence). DNA of the CDR3: TGTGCCAGTAGTAGACAGACTAATGAAAAACTGTTTTTT. This codes for CASSRQTNEKLFF.

This chain joins TRBV6-1 and TRBJ1-5, with D unresolved. Germline values: CDR1 MNHNS, CDR2 SASEGT. The CDR3 extends over 11 amino acids. The V gene lost 6 bases and the J gene lost 11 bases, with 11 bases spanning the gap. The CDR3 region is CASRVGEAQHF. DNA for the CDR3: TGTGCCAGCAGAGTTGGCGAGGCCCAGCATTTT.

The chain employs TRBV15 and TRBJ1-6, with a possible D match to TRBD1 (6 bases). Germline-derived CDR1 and CDR2 are LNHNV and YYDKDF (reference sequence). The CDR3 is made up of 13 amino acids. The CDR3 is CATRTDYNSPLHF. CDR3 nucleotide sequence: TGTGCTACCCGGACAGATTATAATTCACCCCTCCACTTT. The entire variable domain, with the rest obtained from reference TRBV15 and TRBJ1-6, is as follows: DAMVIQNPRYQVTQFGKPVTLSCSQTLNHNVMYWYQQKSSQAPKLLFHYYDKDFNNEADTPDNFQSRRPNTSFCFLDIRSPGLGDTAMYLCATRTDYNSPLHFGNGTRLTVT.